Below are 26 T cell receptor beta chains sequenced from a single sample in a study of T-cell reconstitution after alpha-beta-depleted transplantation in children. Library preparation (for TCRbeta) was performed with unique molecular identifiers. Via MiXCR, TCRdb re-called the PCR reads, giving one row per CDR3 protein. The sample has 55,000 to 90,000 distinct CDR3 sequences; approximately 5% are singletons. Here the sequenced sample was PBMCs, mostly from graft donor cells, taken 180 days after TCRalphabeta/CD19-depleted stem cell transplant. The receptors shown here come from a boy under three years old who had a stem cell transplant for acute myeloid leukemia, so the T cells may come from the graft donor.

This clonotype was recorded many times. The chain employs TRBV5-1 and TRBJ2-3, with 12 bases fitting TRBD2. The CDR3 extends over 16 amino acids. The J segment lost 5 bases and the V segment lost 0 bases, leaving 4 bases of the junction unmatched. Germline V gene lookup returns CDR1 SGHRS and CDR2 YFSETQ. The CDR3 region is CASSLAGGLAGDTQYF. The CDR3, as DNA: TGCGCCAGCAGCTTGGCCGGGGGACTAGCGGGAGATACGCAGTATTTT.

This clonotype has at least ten counts. V usage is TRBV11-2 and J usage is TRBJ1-2; no reliable D call. V lost 0 bases to trimming and J lost 8 bases, with 16 bases between them. Germline CDR1 and CDR2: SGHAT and FQNNGV. The CDR3 runs 15 residues. The CDR3 nucleotides read TGTGCCAGCAGCTTAGAAGCGGTGGGCGCGCGGGGCTACACCTTC. As protein: CASSLEAVGARGYTF.

This clonotype was counted many times. The V and J genes are TRBV7-8 and TRBJ1-5, with a possible D match to TRBD1 (6 bases). The CDR3 length is 17 residues. Germline CDR1 is SGHVS and CDR2 is FQNEAQ. V was clipped by 1 base and J by 0 bases, with 13 bases between them. CDR3 protein: CASSLVRGGYSNQPQHF. In nucleotides, the CDR3 is TGTGCCAGCAGCTTAGTGAGGGGGGGCTATAGCAATCAGCCCCAGCATTTT.

This clonotype was seen at least ten times. The rearrangement uses TRBV27 and TRBJ2-7; 8 bases agree with TRBD2. The CDR3 spans 12 residues. Germline loops: CDR1 MNHEY, CDR2 SMNVEV (reference sequence). Trimming took 5 bases from V and 6 from J; bases not matched to a gene: 3. The CDR3 sequence: CASSPRGGEQYF. Here the CDR3 DNA reads TGTGCCAGCAGTCCCCGGGGGGGCGAGCAGTACTTC.

This clonotype was counted at least ten times. The rearrangement uses TRBV2 and TRBJ2-7; 8 bases agree with TRBD2. The germline V gene has CDR1 SNHLY and CDR2 FYNNEI. This CDR3 has 14 residues. With V trimmed by 3 bases and J by 0 bases, 1 base remained unmatched. The CDR3 sequence is CASSDSGGSYEQYF. CDR3 in DNA: TGTGCCAGCAGTGACAGCGGGGGCTCCTACGAGCAGTACTTC.

This clonotype was detected many times. This chain connects TRBV20-1 to TRBJ2-3; 8 positions match TRBD1. There are 16 residues in the CDR3. The trim removed 0 bases at V and 6 bases at J, leaving 11 bases unmatched. CDR1 and CDR2 from the germline V gene are DFQATT and SNEGSKA (reference sequence). The CDR3 protein is CSARDRAQGGMDTQYF. The CDR3 DNA sequence: TGCAGTGCTAGAGATCGTGCACAGGGGGGAATGGATACGCAGTATTTT.

This clonotype was observed at least ten times. This chain uses TRBV5-1 with TRBJ2-3; D assignment may be TRBD1 or TRBD2 (5 bases each). Germline CDR1 reads SGHRS; CDR2 reads YFSETQ. This CDR3 spans 15 amino acids. V was cut by 2 bases and J by 4 bases, with 14 bases left in between. The CDR3 DNA follows: TGCGCCAGCAGCTTACTAGAGTTGGGGGCAGATACGCAGTATTTT. The encoded protein is CASSLLELGADTQYF.

There are many counts of this clonotype. The chain couples TRBV4-2 to TRBJ2-3, with D possibly being TRBD2 (7 bases). The germline V and J ends were trimmed by 1 base and 0 bases, with 29 bases remaining between them. This CDR3 region has 22 residues. Germline V gene data show CDR1 as LGHNA and CDR2 as YNFKEQ. The CDR3 DNA is TGTGCCAGCAGCCAAGTGGCCGCCCTTCTTCGAGGGGGGGCCCCTAGCACAGATACGCAGTATTTT. This translates into CASSQVAALLRGGAPSTDTQYF.

This clonotype appeared many times. The chain is built from TRBV5-4 and TRBJ1-1; D perhaps matches TRBD1 (5 bases). The CDR3 has 14 amino acids. V lost 4 bases, J lost 6 bases, and 16 bases lay in between. Germline V lookup: CDR1 SGHNT, CDR2 YYREEE (reference sequence). The CDR3 sequence: CASSLPGRGAEAFF. The CDR3 DNA sequence: TGTGCCAGCAGCCTACCAGGGAGAGGGGCTGAAGCTTTCTTT.

Ten or more counts support this clonotype. This chain joins TRBV20-1 and TRBJ1-1, with D maybe TRBD1 (5 bases). This CDR3 comprises 15 residues. V was trimmed by 6 bases and J by 2 bases, leaving 19 bases between them. In germline, CDR1 is DFQATT, CDR2 SNEGSKA (reference sequence). CDR3 nucleotide sequence: TGCAGTGCCGGATATCCCGGGACGGGCAACACTGAAGCTTTCTTT. Encoded protein: CSAGYPGTGNTEAFF.

This clonotype occurred many times. The chain carries TRBV27 and TRBJ2-1; D possibly corresponds to TRBD1 (6 bases). The CDR3 loop spans 14 amino acids. Trimming left V 6 bases short and J 3 bases short, with 12 bases between. Germline CDR1 is MNHEY and CDR2 is SMNVEV (reference sequence). The CDR3 region is CASSQQGGYNEQFF. CDR3 DNA sequence: TGTGCCAGCAGCCAACAAGGGGGCTACAATGAGCAGTTCTTC.

This clonotype showed up many times. Germline is not matched at one junction end, which may reflect a read error. The chain is built from TRBV20-1 and TRBJ2-4, with TRBD1 identical over 7 bases. Germline values: CDR1 DFQATT, CDR2 SNEGSKA (reference sequence). The CDR3 runs 14 residues. The CDR3 loop reads CSADPPTGWGRIDF. Here the CDR3 DNA reads TGCAGTGCTGACCCGCCGACAGGGTGGGGTAGAATCGACTTC.

At least ten counts were recorded for this clonotype. The germline gene is not matched at one end of the junction; a read error may be the cause. The V and J genes are TRBV24-1 and TRBJ1-2; weak D call: TRBD1 (5 bases). Germline CDR1 reads KGHDR; CDR2 reads SFDVKD. This CDR3 spans 15 amino acids. The CDR3 DNA sequence: TGTGCCACCAGTGATTTAGCAGGGCCTAACCATGGCTACACCTTC. It encodes CATSDLAGPNHGYTF.

This clonotype appeared many times. The gene calls are TRBV11-3 and TRBJ2-1; 11 bases match TRBD2. This CDR3 spans 16 amino acids. After removal of 4 bases from V and 2 bases from J, the junction contained 4 bases not matched to a gene. In germline, CDR1 is SGHNT, CDR2 YENEEA. CDR3 sequence (DNA): TGTGCCAGCAGCTCCCTAGCGGGGGGTACCTACAATGAGCAGTTCTTC. Amino acid sequence: CASSSLAGGTYNEQFF.

This chain joins TRBV20-1 and TRBJ2-7, with TRBD1 as a possible D gene (6 bases). Germline V CDR1 and CDR2: DFQATT, SNEGSKA (reference sequence). The CDR3 spans 13 residues. V was trimmed by 2 bases and J by 7 bases, leaving 15 bases between them. The CDR3 here is CSARILTGGEQYF. Written as DNA, the CDR3 is TGCAGTGCTAGAATCCTGACAGGTGGGGAGCAGTACTTC.

This clonotype was detected many times. The chain carries TRBV9 and TRBJ2-3; D call uncertain. V was pared by 0 bases and J by 2 bases, with 13 bases between. The CDR3 contains 16 residues. Germline assignment: CDR1 SGDLS and CDR2 YYNGEE. The CDR3 DNA reads TGTGCCAGCAGCGTAGCCCCGCAGCCCACCACAGATACGCAGTATTTT. Translating it yields CASSVAPQPTTDTQYF.

This clonotype appeared many times. The chain combines TRBV11-2 with TRBJ2-7; 10 bases map to TRBD1. The CDR3 is made up of 13 amino acids. Germline V gene sequence: CDR1 SGHAT, CDR2 FQNNGV. With 3 bases clipped from V and 6 bases from J, the junction kept 2 bases outside the gene matches. CDR3 sequence (DNA): TGTGCCAGCAGCTTTGGGGACAGGGGCGAGCAGTACGTC. Amino acids: CASSFGDRGEQYV.

This clonotype appeared many times. The junction departs from the called germline gene at one end, perhaps through a read error. The gene calls are TRBV2 and TRBJ2-5, with 7 bases identical to TRBD2. The CDR3 covers 16 residues. In germline, CDR1 is SNHLY, CDR2 FYNNEI. The CDR3 is CASSEARASGQETQYF. CDR3 coding DNA: TGTGCCAGCAGCGAAGCCCGCGCTAGCGGCCAAGAGACCCAGTACTTC.

This clonotype was counted ten times or more. The chain joins TRBV20-1 to TRBJ1-4; 7 nucleotides line up with TRBD1. Germline CDR1 is DFQATT and CDR2 is SNEGSKA (reference sequence). The CDR3 extends over 15 amino acids. V was clipped by 5 bases and J by 0 bases; unmatched bases: 6. The CDR3 DNA follows: TGCAGTGCTGGAGGGCAGGGGGCAACTAATGAAAAACTGTTTTTT. This codes for CSAGGQGATNEKLFF.

The table lists this clonotype with many counts. The chain uses TRBV5-4 and TRBJ2-5; TRBD2 might be the D (6 bases). Germline-derived CDR1 and CDR2 are SGHNT and YYREEE (reference sequence). This CDR3 contains 14 residues. The V gene lost 3 bases and the J gene lost 5 bases, with 14 bases spanning the gap. This CDR3 reads CASSSLGGSETQYF. CDR3 in DNA: TGTGCCAGCAGCTCCTTAGGAGGGTCGGAGACCCAGTACTTC.

This clonotype was seen repeatedly, ten times or more. The genes are TRBV12-3 or TRBV12-4 and TRBJ2-5; no definite D call. V lost 5 bases and J 4 bases, leaving 8 bases between the germline ends. This CDR3 spans 12 amino acids. CDR3 nucleotide sequence: TGTGCCAGCAGTCCCCCGGGAGAGACCCAGTACTTC. It is translated as CASSPPGETQYF.

At least ten counts were recorded for this clonotype. The J gene is TRBJ2-3, the V gene TRBV12-3 or TRBV12-4, with 8 bases that match TRBD1. CDR3 size: 16 residues. Losses at the gene ends were 3 bases for V and 1 base for J; bases not matched to a gene: 6. The CDR3 coding sequence is TGTGCCAGCAGTTTCGACAGGGGTGGTGGCACAGATACGCAGTATTTT. Amino acids: CASSFDRGGGTDTQYF.

This clonotype was recorded many times. The chain couples TRBV6-5 to TRBJ2-2; TRBD2 matches 11 bases. This CDR3 has 16 amino acids. Germline V lookup: CDR1 MNHEY, CDR2 SVGAGI. Trimming removed 0 bases from V and 6 bases from J; junction bases left unmatched: 3. DNA for the CDR3: TGTGCCAGCAGTTACTCGGAACTAGCGGGAGCCGGGGAGCTGTTTTTT. Translated: CASSYSELAGAGELFF.

At least ten counts were recorded for this clonotype. The rearrangement uses TRBV6-5 and TRBJ1-1; D remains unclear. The CDR3 totals 15 residues. Germline loops: CDR1 MNHEY, CDR2 SVGAGI. V was cut by 2 bases and J by 2 bases, with 12 bases left in between. CDR3 protein: CASSYQSYRNTEAFF. The CDR3 coding sequence is TGTGCCAGCAGTTACCAGTCGTACAGAAACACTGAAGCTTTCTTT.

This clonotype was counted many times. J is TRBJ2-3 and V is TRBV20-1; 12 bases align to TRBD2. The CDR3 spans 14 residues. Trimming cost V 6 bases and J 4 bases; bases outside gene matches: 5. Germline V CDR1 and CDR2: DFQATT, SNEGSKA (reference sequence). The CDR3 sequence: CSAIRLAGADTQYF. DNA of the CDR3: TGCAGTGCCATACGACTAGCGGGGGCAGATACGCAGTATTTT.

This clonotype came up many times. The chain links TRBV20-1 to TRBJ1-2, with 7 bases aligning to TRBD1. Per the germline V gene, CDR1 is DFQATT and CDR2 is SNEGSKA (reference sequence). The CDR3 is made up of 15 amino acids. The ends lost 3 bases at V and 4 bases at J; junction bases unmatched: 11. CDR3 bases: TGCAGTGCTAGGGGGGGACAGTCGTACTTCTATGGCTACACCTTC. It is translated as CSARGGQSYFYGYTF.